What follows are 15 T cell receptor beta chains derived from one specimen sequenced in a study of CD4 and CD8 cells across lung adenocarcinoma regions. MiXCR was run by TCRdb on the PCR reads, yielding one entry per CDR3 protein. The table includes about 20,000 distinct CDR3 sequences, around 53% detected once. Sequencing was carried out using CD8+ T cells from the center of a lung tumor. Every receptor here comes from a female donor with lung adenocarcinoma. The CD4 and CD8 labels of this study may be unreliable.

The V gene is TRBV28, the J gene TRBJ2-1; 7 nucleotides align to TRBD1. The germline V gene encodes CDR1 MDHEN and CDR2 SYDVKM. J lost 8 bases, V lost 5 bases, and 12 bases had no gene match. The CDR3 runs 15 residues. CDR3 residues: CASSGTALTIDEQFF. CDR3 nucleotide sequence: TGTGCCAGCAGTGGGACAGCACTGACCATCGATGAGCAGTTCTTC.

The chain recombines TRBV6-1 with TRBJ2-1, with D perhaps given as TRBD1 or TRBD2 (5 bases each). Germline CDR1 MNHNS, CDR2 SASEGT. V lost 4 bases to trimming and J lost 2 bases, with 9 bases between them. CDR3 length: 14 amino acids. Written as DNA, the CDR3 is TGTGCCAGCAGTGGGGACGCAGCCTACAATGAGCAGTTCTTC. This translates into CASSGDAAYNEQFF.

This clonotype was counted ten times or more. This sequence joins TRBV6-1 and TRBJ1-1, with a possible D match to TRBD1 (5 bases). The CDR3 has 14 amino acids. Trimming removed 4 bases from V and 0 bases from J, with 9 bases in between. CDR1 and CDR2 (germline): MNHNS, SASEGT. The CDR3: CASSGDLLNTEAFF. The CDR3 nucleotides read TGTGCCAGCAGTGGGGACCTACTGAACACTGAAGCTTTCTTT.

The chain joins TRBV10-2 to TRBJ2-5; D perhaps matches TRBD1 (5 bases). The CDR3 runs 12 residues. V lost 9 bases, J lost 7 bases, and 15 bases lay in between. Germline CDR1 WSHSY, CDR2 SAAADI. The CDR3 DNA reads TGCGCCAGTAATGCAGGGTGGGGGACCCAGTACTTC. This sequence encodes CASNAGWGTQYF.

This clonotype has just a few counts. The chain recombines TRBV27 with TRBJ2-6; the D gene is possibly TRBD1 (6 bases). Trimming shortened V by 2 bases and J by 2 bases, and 13 bases separated the two germline ends. There are 17 residues in the CDR3. Looked up from germline, CDR1 is MNHEY and CDR2 is SMNVEV (reference sequence). CDR3 in amino acids: CASSLARGTTGANVLTF. The DNA for the CDR3 is TGTGCCAGCAGTTTAGCCAGGGGAACCACTGGGGCCAACGTCCTGACTTTC.

The sample holds many counts of this clonotype. The chain recombines TRBV6-5 with TRBJ1-6; D unclear. The germline V and J ends were trimmed by 1 base and 7 bases, with 8 bases remaining between them. This CDR3 contains 14 residues. CDR1 MNHEY and CDR2 SVGAGI come from the germline V gene. The CDR3 DNA sequence: TGTGCCAGCAGTTACTGGACGGAAAATTCACCCCTCCACTTT. This codes for CASSYWTENSPLHF.

This clonotype was seen ten or more times. The chain carries TRBV9 and TRBJ2-1, with 7 bases identical to TRBD1. V shed 3 bases and J 11 bases; nucleotides not matched to a gene: 11. CDR1 SGDLS and CDR2 YYNGEE come from the germline V gene. This CDR3 has 14 residues. The CDR3, as DNA: TGTGCCAGCAGCGGGACCGGGACAGAGGGGAAGCAGTTCTTC. Translating gives CASSGTGTEGKQFF.

By sample fraction, this clonotype is medium-sized. V and J are TRBV6-5 and TRBJ2-1, with 7 bases identical to TRBD2. With the DNA end fitting TRBJ2-7 better, the J assignment may be wrong. CDR3 length: 15 residues. The germline V gene encodes CDR1 MNHEY and CDR2 SVGAGI. The CDR3 region has the DNA TGTGCCAGCAGTTACTACCCGGGACTATCCCCCGAGCAGTACTTC. Protein product: CASSYYPGLSPEQYF.

This clonotype was recorded once. The germline gene is not matched at one end of the junction; a read error may be the cause. The J gene is TRBJ2-3, the V gene TRBV6-1, with a tentative D call TRBD1 (7 bases). Per germline, CDR1 MNHNS and CDR2 SASEGT. CDR3 length: 16 residues. CDR3 nucleotide sequence: TGTGCCAGCGCGGGGCCAGGGGGGAGTGACAAAGATACGCAGTATTTC. Translated, it gives CASAGPGGSDKDTQYF.

This clonotype has a count of ten or more. The V call is TRBV20-1, the J call TRBJ2-1, with 13 positions matching TRBD2. The CDR3 runs 16 residues. V shed 1 base and J 5 bases; nucleotides not matched to a gene: 5. Germline CDR1 and CDR2: DFQATT and SNEGSKA (reference sequence). CDR3 loop: CSARGTSGGVNNEQFF. The CDR3, as DNA: TGCAGTGCTAGAGGGACTAGCGGGGGAGTAAACAATGAGCAGTTCTTC.

The gene calls are TRBV7-2 and TRBJ2-3; D possibly corresponds to TRBD2 (5 bases). Germline CDR1 reads SGHTA; CDR2 reads FQGNSA. The CDR3 spans 14 residues. Trimming left V 4 bases short and J 5 bases short, with 13 bases between. The CDR3 nucleotides read TGTGCCAGCAGCTCCAGCGGTGCCAAAGATACGCAGTATTTT. Translated: CASSSSGAKDTQYF.

V usage is TRBV27 and J usage is TRBJ2-1, with D uncertain. The assigned J gene may be wrong: the sequence end matches TRBJ2-7 better. Per the germline V gene, CDR1 is MNHEY and CDR2 is SMNVEV (reference sequence). CDR3 length: 13 amino acids. CDR3 DNA sequence: TGTGCCAGCAGTTTAGGGTACGTTTACGAGCAGTACTTC. Encoded protein: CASSLGYVYEQYF.

V and J are TRBV7-2 and TRBJ2-1; 8 nucleotides agree with TRBD2. With the DNA end fitting TRBJ2-7 better, the J assignment may be wrong. The CDR3 sequence is 14 residues long. Germline lookup yields CDR1 SGHTA and CDR2 FQGNSA. The CDR3 loop reads CASSSRGVYNEQYF. CDR3 sequence (DNA): TGTGCCAGCAGCTCGCGGGGGGTCTACAATGAGCAGTACTTC.

This clonotype was detected only a few times. The gene calls are TRBV18 and TRBJ2-4; D is undetermined. V lost 3 bases, J lost 0 bases, and 15 bases lay in between. Looked up from germline, CDR1 is KGHSH and CDR2 is LQKENI. The CDR3 spans 17 residues. The DNA of the CDR3 is TGTGCCAGCTCACCGCTTCGAGGAGAAGGAGCCAAAAACATTCAGTACTTC. The encoded protein is CASSPLRGEGAKNIQYF.

V is TRBV6-6 and J is TRBJ2-5, with TRBD1 as a possible D gene (5 bases). The J call may not be correct, given that the DNA end is closer to TRBJ2-7. The length of the CDR3 is 15 residues. The germline CDR1 and CDR2 sequences are MNHNY and SVGAGI (reference sequence). The CDR3 loop reads CASSYSQGRRNEQYF. In DNA form, the CDR3 reads TGTGCCAGCAGTTACTCCCAGGGAAGGAGAAACGAGCAGTACTTC.